Below are 10 T cell receptor beta chains sequenced from a single sample in a study of blood T cell repertoires in COVID-19. The data were produced by immunoSEQ multiplex PCR, yet TCRdb's version contains in-frame clones alone and is incomplete. The sample contains 250,000 to 350,000 clones, almost 90% of which appear only once. The sequenced sample consisted of peripheral blood. The receptors here all came from a woman aged 30 to 39 with COVID-19, enrolled during active disease.

This CDR3 is CASSRTEGRQPQHF. Written as DNA, the CDR3 is TGTGCCAGCAGCAGGACAGAGGGCAGACAGCCCCAGCATTTT. The V and J genes are TRBV6-5 and TRBJ1-5; a weak D match, TRBD1 (6 bases). CDR1 MNHEY and CDR2 SVGAGI come from the germline V gene. The CDR3 spans 14 residues. V lost 6 bases, J lost 7 bases, and 16 bases lay in between.

In its sample, this clone was seen a few times. V usage is TRBV4-1 and J usage is TRBJ1-2, with 9 bases aligning to TRBD1. Germline V lookup: CDR1 MGHRA, CDR2 YSYEKL. This CDR3 spans 20 amino acids. V shed 1 base and J 2 bases; nucleotides not matched to a gene: 17. CDR3 DNA sequence: TGCGCCAGCAGCCAAGGAGGGTATACCGTCGGGACAGGGTCCAACTATGGCTACACCTTC. This sequence encodes CASSQGGYTVGTGSNYGYTF.

This chain joins TRBV6-5 and TRBJ1-5; 7 bases match TRBD1. V trimming: 6 bases; J trimming: 3 bases; junction bases outside the gene matches: 8. This CDR3 region has 15 residues. CDR1 and CDR2 (germline): MNHEY, SVGAGI. The CDR3 bases are TGTGCCAGCAGACCTCCGGGACAGTCCAATCAGCCCCAGCATTTT. It specifies CASRPPGQSNQPQHF.

In this sample, this clone turned up a few times. The same CDR3 is also encoded by other DNA sequences in this sample. The V gene is TRBV9, the J gene TRBJ1-4; D ambiguous. This CDR3 is built from 14 residues. Trimming left V 4 bases short and J 4 bases short, with 11 bases between. Germline assignment: CDR1 SGDLS and CDR2 YYNGEE. DNA of the CDR3: TGTGCCAGCAGCCCACAGCCTCTTAATGAAAAACTGTTTTTT. It translates to CASSPQPLNEKLFF.

The CDR3 DNA is TGCGCCAGCAGCTTTCGGGGGGCGATCTACGAGCAGTACTTC. Amino acids: CASSFRGAIYEQYF. The chain combines TRBV5-1 with TRBJ2-7, with a possible D match to TRBD2 (7 bases). V lost 2 bases and J lost 3, with 12 bases in between. The germline CDR1 and CDR2 sequences are SGHRS and YFSETQ. The CDR3 length is 14 residues.

This chain links TRBV6-6 with TRBJ2-5; a weak D match, TRBD2 (5 bases). V was trimmed by 0 bases and J by 2 bases, leaving 7 bases between them. In germline, CDR1 is MNHNY, CDR2 SVGAGI (reference sequence). The CDR3 is 14 residues long. For the CDR3, the DNA is TGTGCCAGCAGTTACTCGGAGGCGCAAGAGACCCAGTACTTC. Translated: CASSYSEAQETQYF.

The genes are TRBV10-3 and TRBJ2-7; 11 nucleotides match TRBD2. The ends lost 0 bases at V and 2 bases at J; junction bases unmatched: 9. This CDR3 region has 18 residues. CDR1 is ENHRY and CDR2 is SYGVKD in the germline V gene. The CDR3 is CAISESSHAGLAAYEQYF. CDR3 coding DNA: TGTGCCATCAGTGAGTCTTCCCATGCGGGACTAGCGGCCTACGAGCAGTACTTC.

V usage is TRBV27 and J usage is TRBJ2-1; D might be TRBD2 (6 bases). The CDR3 runs to 18 residues. The germline gives CDR1 MNHEY, CDR2 SMNVEV (reference sequence). Deletions cut 0 bases from V and 10 bases from J, with 25 bases between. The CDR3 sequence is CASSLSTLPGLPVGEQFF. The CDR3 DNA follows: TGTGCCAGCAGTTTATCAACTCTTCCGGGACTTCCTGTAGGAGAGCAGTTCTTC.

V gene TRBV30 combines with J gene TRBJ1-2; D unresolved. The CDR3 runs 13 residues. Germline assignment: CDR1 GTSNPN and CDR2 SVGIG (reference sequence). V was trimmed by 2 bases and J by 8 bases, leaving 15 bases between them. Here the CDR3 reads CAWSKQSVEGYTF. The CDR3 DNA reads TGTGCCTGGAGTAAACAGTCGGTAGAGGGCTACACCTTC. Drawing the rest from reference TRBV30 and TRBJ1-2, the complete variable domain is SQTIHQWPATLVQPVGSPLSLECTVEGTSNPNLYWYRQAAGRGLQLLFYSVGIGQISSEVPQNLSASRPQDRQFILSSKKLLLSDSGFYLCAWSKQSVEGYTFGSGTRLTVV.

The V call is TRBV2, the J call TRBJ1-1; maybe TRBD1 (5 bases). This CDR3 spans 15 amino acids. Trimming removed 5 bases from V and 3 bases from J, with 16 bases in between. CDR1 SNHLY and CDR2 FYNNEI come from the germline V gene. The CDR3 bases are TGTGCCAGCAGTATCCCGGCCCAAGGGGACACTGAAGCTTTCTTT. The encoded protein is CASSIPAQGDTEAFF.